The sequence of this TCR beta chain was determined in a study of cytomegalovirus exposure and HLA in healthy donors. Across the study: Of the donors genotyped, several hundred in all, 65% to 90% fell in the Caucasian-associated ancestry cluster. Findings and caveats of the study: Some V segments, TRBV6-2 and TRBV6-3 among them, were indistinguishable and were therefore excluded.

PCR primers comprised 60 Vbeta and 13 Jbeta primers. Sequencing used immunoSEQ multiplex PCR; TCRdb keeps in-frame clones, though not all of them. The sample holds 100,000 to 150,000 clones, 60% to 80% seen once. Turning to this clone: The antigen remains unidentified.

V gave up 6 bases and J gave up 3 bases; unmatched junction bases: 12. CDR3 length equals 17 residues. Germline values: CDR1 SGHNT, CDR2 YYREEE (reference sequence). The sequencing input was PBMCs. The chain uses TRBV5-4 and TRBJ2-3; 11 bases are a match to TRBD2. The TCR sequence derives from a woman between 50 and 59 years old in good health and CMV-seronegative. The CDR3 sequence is CASTIWLAGGSTDTQYF. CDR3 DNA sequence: TGTGCCAGCACCATATGGCTAGCGGGAGGTTCAACAGATACGCAGTATTTT. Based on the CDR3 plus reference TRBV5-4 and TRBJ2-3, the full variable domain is ETGVTQSPTHLIKTRGQQVTLRCSSQSGHNTVSWYQQALGQGPQFIFQYYREEENGRGNFPPRFSGLQFPNYSSELNVNALELDDSALYLCASTIWLAGGSTDTQYFGPGTRLTVL.